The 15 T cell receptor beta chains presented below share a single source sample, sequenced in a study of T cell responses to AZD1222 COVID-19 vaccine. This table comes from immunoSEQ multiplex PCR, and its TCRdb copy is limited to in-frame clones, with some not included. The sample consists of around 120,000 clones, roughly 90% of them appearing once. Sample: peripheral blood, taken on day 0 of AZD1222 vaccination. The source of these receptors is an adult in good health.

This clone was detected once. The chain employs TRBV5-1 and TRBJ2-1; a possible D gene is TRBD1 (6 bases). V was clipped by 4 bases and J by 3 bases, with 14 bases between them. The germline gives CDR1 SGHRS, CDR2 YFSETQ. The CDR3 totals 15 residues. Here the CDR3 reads CASSRLGGNYNEQFF. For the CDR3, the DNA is TGCGCCAGCAGCCGATTAGGGGGTAACTACAATGAGCAGTTCTTC.

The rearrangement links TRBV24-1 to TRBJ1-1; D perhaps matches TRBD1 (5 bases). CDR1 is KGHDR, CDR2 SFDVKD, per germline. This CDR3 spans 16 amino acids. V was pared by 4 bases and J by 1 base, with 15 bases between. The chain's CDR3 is CATSEREGFTNTEAFF. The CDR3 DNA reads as TGTGCCACCAGTGAGAGAGAGGGGTTTACGAACACTGAAGCTTTCTTT.

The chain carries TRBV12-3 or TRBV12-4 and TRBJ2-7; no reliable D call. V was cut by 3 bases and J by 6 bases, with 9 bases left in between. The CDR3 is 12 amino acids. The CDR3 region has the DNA TGTGCCAGCAGTTTTCGACTGATCGAGCAGTACTTC. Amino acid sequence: CASSFRLIEQYF.

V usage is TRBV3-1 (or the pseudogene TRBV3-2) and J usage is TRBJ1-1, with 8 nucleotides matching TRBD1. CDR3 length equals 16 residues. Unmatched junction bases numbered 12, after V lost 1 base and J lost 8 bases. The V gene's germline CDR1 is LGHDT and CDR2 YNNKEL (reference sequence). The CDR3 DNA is TGTGCCAGCAGCCAAGTCCCCGGGACAGGCCGCCCCGAAGCTTTCTTT. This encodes CASSQVPGTGRPEAFF.

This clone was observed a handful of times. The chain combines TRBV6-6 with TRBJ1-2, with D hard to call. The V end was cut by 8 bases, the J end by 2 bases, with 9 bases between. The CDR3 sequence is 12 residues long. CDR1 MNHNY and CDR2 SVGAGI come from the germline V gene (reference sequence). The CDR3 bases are TGTGCCAGCCTTACACTGAACTATGGCTACACCTTC. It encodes CASLTLNYGYTF.

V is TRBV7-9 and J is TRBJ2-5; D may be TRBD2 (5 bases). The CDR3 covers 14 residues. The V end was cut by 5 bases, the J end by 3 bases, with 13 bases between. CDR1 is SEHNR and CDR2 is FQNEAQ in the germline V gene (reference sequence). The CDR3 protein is CASSPRTPEETQYF. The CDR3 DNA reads TGTGCCAGCAGCCCCAGGACTCCCGAAGAGACCCAGTACTTC. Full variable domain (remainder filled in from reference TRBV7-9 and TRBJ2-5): DTGVSQNPRHKITKRGQNVTFRCDPISEHNRLYWYRQTLGQGPEFLTYFQNEAQLEKSRLLSDRFSAERPKGSFSTLEIQRTEQGDSAMYLCASSPRTPEETQYFGPGTRLLVL.

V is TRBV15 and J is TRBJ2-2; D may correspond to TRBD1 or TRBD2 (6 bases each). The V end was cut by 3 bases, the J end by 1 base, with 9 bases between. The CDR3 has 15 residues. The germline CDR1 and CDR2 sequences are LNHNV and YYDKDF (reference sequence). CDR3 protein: CATSRGGQNTGELFF. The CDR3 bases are TGTGCCACCAGCAGGGGGGGACAGAACACCGGGGAGCTGTTTTTT. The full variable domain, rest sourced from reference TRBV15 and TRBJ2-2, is DAMVIQNPRYQVTQFGKPVTLSCSQTLNHNVMYWYQQKSSQAPKLLFHYYDKDFNNEADTPDNFQSRRPNTSFCFLDIRSPGLGDTAMYLCATSRGGQNTGELFFGEGSRLTVL.

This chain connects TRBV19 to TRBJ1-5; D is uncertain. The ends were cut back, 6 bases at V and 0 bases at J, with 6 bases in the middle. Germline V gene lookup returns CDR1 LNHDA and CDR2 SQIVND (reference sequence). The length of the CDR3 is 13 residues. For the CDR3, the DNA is TGTGCCAGTAGGCCTATTAGCAATCAGCCCCAGCATTTT. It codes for CASRPISNQPQHF.

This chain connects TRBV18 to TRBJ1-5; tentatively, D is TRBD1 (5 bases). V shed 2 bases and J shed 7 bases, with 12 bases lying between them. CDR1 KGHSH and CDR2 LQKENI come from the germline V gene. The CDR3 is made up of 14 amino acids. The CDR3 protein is CASSPWGGAQPQHF. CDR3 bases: TGTGCCAGCTCACCATGGGGAGGGGCACAGCCCCAGCATTTT.

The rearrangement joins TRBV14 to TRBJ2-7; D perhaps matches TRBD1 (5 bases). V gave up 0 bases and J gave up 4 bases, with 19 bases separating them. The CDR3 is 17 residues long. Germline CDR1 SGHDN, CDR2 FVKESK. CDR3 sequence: CASSQDLSPGYSYEQYF. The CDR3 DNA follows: TGTGCCAGCAGCCAAGACTTGAGCCCAGGGTACTCATACGAGCAGTACTTC.

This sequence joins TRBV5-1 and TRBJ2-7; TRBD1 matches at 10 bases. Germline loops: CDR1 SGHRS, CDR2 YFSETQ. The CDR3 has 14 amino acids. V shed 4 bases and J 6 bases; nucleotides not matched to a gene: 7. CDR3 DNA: TGCGCCAGCAGCCAGGGACAGGGGAGAGGCGAGCAGTACTTC. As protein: CASSQGQGRGEQYF.

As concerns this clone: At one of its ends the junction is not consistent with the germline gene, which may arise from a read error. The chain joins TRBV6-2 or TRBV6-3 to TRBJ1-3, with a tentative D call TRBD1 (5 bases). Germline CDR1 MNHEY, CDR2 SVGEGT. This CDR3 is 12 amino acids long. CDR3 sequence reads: CASSYSTGSAAF. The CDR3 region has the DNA TGTGCCAGCAGTTACAGCACAGGATCCGCGGCCTTT.

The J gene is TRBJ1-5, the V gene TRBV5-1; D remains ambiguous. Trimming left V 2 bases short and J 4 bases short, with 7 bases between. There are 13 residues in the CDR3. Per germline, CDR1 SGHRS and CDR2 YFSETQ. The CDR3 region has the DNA TGCGCCAGCAGCTTTGACGGGAATCAGCCCCAGCATTTT. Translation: CASSFDGNQPQHF.

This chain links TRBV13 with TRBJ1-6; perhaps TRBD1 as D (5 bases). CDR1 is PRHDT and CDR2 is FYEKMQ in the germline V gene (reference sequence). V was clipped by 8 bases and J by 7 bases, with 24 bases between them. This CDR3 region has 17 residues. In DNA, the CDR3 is TGTGCCAGCGCACAAACGGCTGGGACCGGGAGGAATTCACCCCTCCACTTT. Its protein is CASAQTAGTGRNSPLHF.

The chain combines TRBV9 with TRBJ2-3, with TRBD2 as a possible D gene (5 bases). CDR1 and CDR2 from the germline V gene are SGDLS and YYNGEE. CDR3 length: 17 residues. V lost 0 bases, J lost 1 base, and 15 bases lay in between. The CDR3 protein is CASSVATVARGTDTQYF. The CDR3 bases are TGTGCCAGCAGCGTAGCTACGGTGGCGCGGGGCACAGATACGCAGTATTTT.